This TCR beta chain was recovered during a study of Ad26.COV2.S vaccination and SARS-CoV-2 variants (dated by TCRdb to the early 2020s). The study in broad terms: Donors in the vaccine arm were drawn from COV1001, a multicentre, randomized, double-blind, placebo-controlled phase I-IIa trial testing Ad26.COV2.S in healthy adults. TCRbeta repertoire sequencing was used to assess the specificity and breadth of SARS-CoV-2-reactive T cell receptors after Ad26.COV2.S vaccination. Blinding of investigators to trial group allocation was maintained during experiments and outcome assessment. Participants in the trial were split at random into five groups of five each, receiving low-dose or high-dose Ad26.COV2.S once or twice, or else placebo on both occasions. Dosing of Ad26.COV2.S was intramuscular, at either 5x10^10 or 1x10^11 viral particles, delivered as one shot or as two shots spaced 56 days apart. The TCR-sequenced set comprised approximately 32 samples: about 19 Ad26.COV2.S vaccine recipients, 5 placebo recipients and 8 SARS-CoV-2 convalescent individuals.

What the treatment or condition label conveys for this sample: roughly 18 received Ad26.COV2.S at low or high dose, single or two shots; 5 received placebo; per-sample allocation not given. For vaccine and placebo recipients, the sequenced repertoires came from samples collected on day 63 after the first injection. Between 29 July and 7 August 2020, Cohort 1b enrolled about 27 adults aged 18-55 years at one site in Boston, USA. Ad26.COV2.S was a replication-incompetent adenovirus type 26 vector that expressed a prefusion-stabilized SARS-CoV-2 spike protein derived from the original Wuhan strain. Here is what the overall study found, with its caveats: Spike-specific TCR breadth was higher in Ad26.COV2.S recipients than in placebo recipients (P = 0.0014). According to the authors, total T cell responses may have been underestimated by the TCR breadth and depth analyses. Comparing responses between vaccine doses or regimens was not something the study was powered to do. Vaccine and placebo recipients had comparable non-spike TCR breadth, which fits with the vaccine containing only spike. After vaccination, spike-specific CD8+ and CD4+ T cell responses were reported to show substantial breadth.

TCRbeta CDR3 regions were sequenced with the immunoSEQ Assay. After extraction, genomic DNA underwent amplification by bias-controlled multiplex PCR, followed by high-throughput sequencing. On the authors' methods: To quantify the absolute abundance of every unique TCRbeta CDR3 region, sequences were collapsed and filtered. Usable DNA was measured by amplifying reference genes present in all nucleated cells, and TCRbeta template counts were normalized to that usable DNA to estimate T cell fraction. Repertoire TCRs were annotated as SARS-CoV-2-specific when V gene, CDR3 amino acid sequence and J gene were exactly matched to a known reactive TCR set. The reference SARS-CoV-2 TCR set came from MIRA and was filtered for enrichment in COVID-19-positive ImmuneCODE repertoires, removing public or cross-reactive TCRs. Using the MIRA antigens, annotated TCRs were further analysed by specific ORF or by position within an ORF. Breadth was defined as the number of annotated unique rearrangements divided by the total number of unique productive rearrangements, and depth was defined as the summed frequency of the annotated unique rearrangements. TCR breadth was compared between groups using two-sided Wilcoxon rank-sum tests. The clones in this table, taken by TCRdb from immuneACCESS, are in-frame only. Not every clone is retained; where verified, under half of the shortfall comes from an unresolved V gene, and the cause of the rest is unknown. V, J and clone size are those of that table, while D and trimming were read from the DNA. This sample holds hundreds of thousands of clones; around 90% were observed only once. The ten most abundant clones make up nearly 1.5% of the sample.

Per the germline V gene (reference sequence), LNHNV is the CDR1 and YYDKDF is the CDR2. Inclusive of the bounding cysteine and phenylalanine, the CDR3 is 16 residues long. Only the CDR3 DNA is retained, 48 bases long and in frame from the first base. V is shortened by 0 bases, J by 2 bases, and the region joining them spans 10 bases. Comments on this clone: The clone's antigen remains unknown. Within one base of it there is no much larger clone, and no base qualities were kept.

The source material was peripheral blood, sampled in a trial of Ad26.COV2.S vaccine versus placebo. The source is a person between 18 and 60 years old who received the Ad26.COV2.S COVID-19 vaccine or a placebo. The receptor chain draws on TRBV15 and TRBJ2-2, with no confident D gene call. The sequenced DNA: TGTGCCACCAGCAGAGATTCGGCAGAAAACACCGGGGAGCTGTTTTTT. Translation gives CATSRDSAENTGELFF.